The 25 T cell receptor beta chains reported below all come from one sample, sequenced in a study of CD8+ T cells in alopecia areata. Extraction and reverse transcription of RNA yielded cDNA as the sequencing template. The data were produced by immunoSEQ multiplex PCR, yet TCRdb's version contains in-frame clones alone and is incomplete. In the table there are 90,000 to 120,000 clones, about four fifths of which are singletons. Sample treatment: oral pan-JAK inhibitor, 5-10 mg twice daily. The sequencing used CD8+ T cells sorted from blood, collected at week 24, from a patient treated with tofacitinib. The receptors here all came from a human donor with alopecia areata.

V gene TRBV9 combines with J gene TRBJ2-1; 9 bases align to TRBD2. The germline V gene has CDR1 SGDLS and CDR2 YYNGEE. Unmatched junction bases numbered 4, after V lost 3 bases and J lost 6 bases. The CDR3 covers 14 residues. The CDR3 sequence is CASSASRGGNEQFF. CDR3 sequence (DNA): TGTGCCAGCAGCGCCTCGCGGGGGGGCAATGAGCAGTTCTTC. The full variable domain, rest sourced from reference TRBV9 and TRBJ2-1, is DSGVTQTPKHLITATGQRVTLRCSPRSGDLSVYWYQQSLDQGLQFLIQYYNGEERAKGNILERFSAQQFPDLHSELNLSSLELGDSALYFCASSASRGGNEQFFGPGTRLTVL.

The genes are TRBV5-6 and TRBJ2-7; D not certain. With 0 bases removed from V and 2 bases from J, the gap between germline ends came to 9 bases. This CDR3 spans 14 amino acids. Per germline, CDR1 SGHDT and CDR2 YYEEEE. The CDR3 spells CASSLAISTYEQYF. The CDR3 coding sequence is TGTGCCAGCAGCTTGGCCATTTCTACCTACGAGCAGTACTTC.

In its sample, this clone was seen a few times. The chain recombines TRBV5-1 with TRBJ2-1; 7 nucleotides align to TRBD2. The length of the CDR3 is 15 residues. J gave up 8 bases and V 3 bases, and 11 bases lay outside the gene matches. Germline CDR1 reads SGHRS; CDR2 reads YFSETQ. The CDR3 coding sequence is TGCGCCAGCAGCTCTAGGAGACTAGCCCTACATGAGCAGTTCTTC. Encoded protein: CASSSRRLALHEQFF. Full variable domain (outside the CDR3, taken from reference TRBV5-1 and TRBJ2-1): KAGVTQTPRYLIKTRGQQVTLSCSPISGHRSVSWYQQTPGQGLQFLFEYFSETQRNKGNFPGRFSGRQFSNSRSEMNVSTLELGDSALYLCASSSRRLALHEQFFGPGTRLTVL.

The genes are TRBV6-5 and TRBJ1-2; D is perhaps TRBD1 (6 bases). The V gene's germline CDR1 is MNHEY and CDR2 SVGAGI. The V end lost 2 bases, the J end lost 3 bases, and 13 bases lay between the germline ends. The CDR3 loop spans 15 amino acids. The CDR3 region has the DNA TGTGCCAGCAGTTACGGCGTGGGGGCCGACTATGGCTACACCTTC. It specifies CASSYGVGADYGYTF.

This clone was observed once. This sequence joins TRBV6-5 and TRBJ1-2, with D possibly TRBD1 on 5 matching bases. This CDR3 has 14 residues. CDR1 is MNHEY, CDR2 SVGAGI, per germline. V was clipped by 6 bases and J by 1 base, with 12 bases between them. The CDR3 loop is CASSGTGLNYGYTF. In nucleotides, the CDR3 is TGTGCCAGCAGCGGAACAGGACTTAACTATGGCTACACCTTC.

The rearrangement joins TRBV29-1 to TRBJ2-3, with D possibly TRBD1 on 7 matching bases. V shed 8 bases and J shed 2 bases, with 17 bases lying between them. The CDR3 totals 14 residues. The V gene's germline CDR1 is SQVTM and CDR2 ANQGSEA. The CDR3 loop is CSLWTGGPTDTQYF. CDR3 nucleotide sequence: TGCAGCTTGTGGACAGGAGGGCCCACAGATACGCAGTATTTT.

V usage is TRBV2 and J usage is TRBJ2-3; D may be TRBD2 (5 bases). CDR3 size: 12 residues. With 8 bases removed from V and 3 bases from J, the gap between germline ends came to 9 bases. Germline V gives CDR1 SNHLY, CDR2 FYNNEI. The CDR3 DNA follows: TGTGCCAGCGACTCGGGGACAGATACGCAGTATTTT. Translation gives CASDSGTDTQYF.

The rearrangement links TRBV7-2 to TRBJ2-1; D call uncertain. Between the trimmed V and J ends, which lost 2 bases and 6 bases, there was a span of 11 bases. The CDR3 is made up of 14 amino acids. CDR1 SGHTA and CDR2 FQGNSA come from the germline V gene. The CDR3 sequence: CASSLFISTNEQFF. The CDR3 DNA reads TGTGCCAGCAGCTTATTTATCAGTACCAATGAGCAGTTCTTC.

The CDR3 coding sequence is TGCGCCAGCAGCCAATCCAGTATGGCAGGGGGCAATGAAAAACTGTTTTTT. Amino acids: CASSQSSMAGGNEKLFF. The V and J genes are TRBV4-1 and TRBJ1-4; 8 bases are a match to TRBD1. This CDR3 spans 17 amino acids. V gave up 2 bases and J gave up 5 bases; unmatched junction bases: 10. Germline-derived CDR1 and CDR2 are MGHRA and YSYEKL.

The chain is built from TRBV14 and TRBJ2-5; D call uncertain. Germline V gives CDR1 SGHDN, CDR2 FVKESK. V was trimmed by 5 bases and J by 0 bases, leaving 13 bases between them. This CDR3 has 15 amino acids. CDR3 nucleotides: TGTGCCAGCAGCTCAGTTCAGCTCCACCAAGAGACCCAGTACTTC. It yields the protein CASSSVQLHQETQYF.

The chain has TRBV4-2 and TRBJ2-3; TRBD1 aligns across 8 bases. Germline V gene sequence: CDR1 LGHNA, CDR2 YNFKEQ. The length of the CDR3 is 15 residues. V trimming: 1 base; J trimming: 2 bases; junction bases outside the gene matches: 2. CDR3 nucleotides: TGTGCCAGCAGCCAAGGGACAGGGACCACAGATACGCAGTATTTT. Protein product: CASSQGTGTTDTQYF.

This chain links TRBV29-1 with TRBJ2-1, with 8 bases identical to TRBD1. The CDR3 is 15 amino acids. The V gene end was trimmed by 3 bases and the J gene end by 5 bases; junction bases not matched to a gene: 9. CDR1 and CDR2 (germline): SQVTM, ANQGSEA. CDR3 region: CSVDEGARGHNEQFF. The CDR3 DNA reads TGCAGCGTTGATGAGGGGGCCAGGGGGCACAATGAGCAGTTCTTC.

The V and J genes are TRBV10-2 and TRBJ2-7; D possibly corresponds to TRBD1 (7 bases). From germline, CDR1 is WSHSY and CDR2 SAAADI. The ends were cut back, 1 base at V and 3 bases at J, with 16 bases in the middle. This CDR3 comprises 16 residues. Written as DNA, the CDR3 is TGCGCCAGCAGTGAGTTGGAGGGGGCTTCCTTCTACGAGCAGTACTTC. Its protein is CASSELEGASFYEQYF.

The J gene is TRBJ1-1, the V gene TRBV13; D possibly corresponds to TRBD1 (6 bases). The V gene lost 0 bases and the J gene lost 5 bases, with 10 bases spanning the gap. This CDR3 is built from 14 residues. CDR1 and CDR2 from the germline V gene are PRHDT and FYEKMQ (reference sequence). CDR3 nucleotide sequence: TGTGCCAGCAGCTTAGGCAGGGGTGGGACTGAAGCTTTCTTT. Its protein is CASSLGRGGTEAFF.

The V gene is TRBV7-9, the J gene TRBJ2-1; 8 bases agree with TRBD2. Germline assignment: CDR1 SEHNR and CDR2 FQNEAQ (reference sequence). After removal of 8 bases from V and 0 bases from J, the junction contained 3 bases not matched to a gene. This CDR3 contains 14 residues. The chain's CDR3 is CASEAGGSYNEQFF. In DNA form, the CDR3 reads TGTGCCAGCGAGGCGGGGGGCTCCTACAATGAGCAGTTCTTC.

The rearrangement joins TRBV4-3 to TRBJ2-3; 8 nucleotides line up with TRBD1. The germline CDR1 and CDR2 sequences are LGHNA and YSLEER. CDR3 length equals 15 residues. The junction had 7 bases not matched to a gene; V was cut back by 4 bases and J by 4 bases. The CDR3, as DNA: TGCGCCAGCAGCCCGTTCGGACAGGGACCAGATACGCAGTATTTT. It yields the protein CASSPFGQGPDTQYF.

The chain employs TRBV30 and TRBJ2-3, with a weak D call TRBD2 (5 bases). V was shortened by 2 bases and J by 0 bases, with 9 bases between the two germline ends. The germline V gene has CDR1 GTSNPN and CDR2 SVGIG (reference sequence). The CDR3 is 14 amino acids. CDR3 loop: CAWSLLESTDTQYF. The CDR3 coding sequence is TGTGCCTGGAGTCTACTAGAGAGCACAGATACGCAGTATTTT.

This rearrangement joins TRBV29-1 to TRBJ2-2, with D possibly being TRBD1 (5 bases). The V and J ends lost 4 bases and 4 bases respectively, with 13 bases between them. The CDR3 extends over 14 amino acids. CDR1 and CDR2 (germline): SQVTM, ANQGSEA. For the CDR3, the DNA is TGCAGCGTTGGGTTGACAGTGAGCACCGGGGAGCTGTTTTTT. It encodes CSVGLTVSTGELFF.

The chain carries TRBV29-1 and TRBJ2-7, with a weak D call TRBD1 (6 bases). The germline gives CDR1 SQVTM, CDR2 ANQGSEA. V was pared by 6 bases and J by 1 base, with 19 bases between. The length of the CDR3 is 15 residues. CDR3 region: CSVEEPGVTSYEQYF. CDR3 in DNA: TGCAGCGTCGAGGAACCAGGGGTTACGTCCTACGAGCAGTACTTC.

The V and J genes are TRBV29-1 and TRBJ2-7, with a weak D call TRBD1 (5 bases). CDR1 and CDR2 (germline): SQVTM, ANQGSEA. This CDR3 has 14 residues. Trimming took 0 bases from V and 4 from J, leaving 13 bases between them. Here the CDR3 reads CSVEEGPGGYEQYF. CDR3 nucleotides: TGCAGCGTTGAAGAGGGGCCAGGCGGATACGAGCAGTACTTC.

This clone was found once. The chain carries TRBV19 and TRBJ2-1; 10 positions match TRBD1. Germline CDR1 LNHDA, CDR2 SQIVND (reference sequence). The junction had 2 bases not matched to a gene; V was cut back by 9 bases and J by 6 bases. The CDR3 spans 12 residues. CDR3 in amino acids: CASRTGGNEQFF. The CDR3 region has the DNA TGTGCCAGCCGGACAGGGGGCAATGAGCAGTTCTTC.

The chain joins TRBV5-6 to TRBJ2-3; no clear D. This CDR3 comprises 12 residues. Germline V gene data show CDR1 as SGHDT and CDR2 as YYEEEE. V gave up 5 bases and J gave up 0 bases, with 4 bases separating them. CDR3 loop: CASRASTDTQYF. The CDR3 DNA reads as TGTGCCAGCAGAGCGAGCACAGATACGCAGTATTTT.

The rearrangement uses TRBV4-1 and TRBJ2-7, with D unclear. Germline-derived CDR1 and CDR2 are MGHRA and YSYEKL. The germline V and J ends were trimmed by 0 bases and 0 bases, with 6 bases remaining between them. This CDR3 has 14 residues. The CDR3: CASSQEPVSYEQYF. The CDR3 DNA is TGCGCCAGCAGCCAAGAGCCAGTCTCCTACGAGCAGTACTTC.

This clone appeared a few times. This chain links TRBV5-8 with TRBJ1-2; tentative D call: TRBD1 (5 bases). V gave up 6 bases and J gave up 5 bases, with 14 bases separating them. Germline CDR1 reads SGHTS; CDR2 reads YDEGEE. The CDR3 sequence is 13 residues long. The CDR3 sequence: CASTNWGGYGYTF. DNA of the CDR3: TGTGCCAGCACGAACTGGGGGGGATATGGCTACACCTTC.

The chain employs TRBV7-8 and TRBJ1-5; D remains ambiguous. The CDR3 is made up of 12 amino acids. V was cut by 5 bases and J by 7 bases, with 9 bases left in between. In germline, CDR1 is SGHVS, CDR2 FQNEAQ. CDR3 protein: CASSTIGQPQHF. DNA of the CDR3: TGTGCCAGCAGCACAATCGGCCAGCCCCAGCATTTT. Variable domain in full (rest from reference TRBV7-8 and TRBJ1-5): GAGVSQSPRYKVAKRGQDVALRCDPISGHVSLFWYQQALGQGPEFLTYFQNEAQLDKSGLPSDRFFAERPEGSVSTLKIQRTQQEDSAVYLCASSTIGQPQHFGDGTRLSIL.